This T cell receptor beta chain was found in a study of GPR56 and killer-like receptors on CD4 memory cells (dated by TCRdb to 2018 to 2020). Looking at the study overall: The study proposed that progressive acquisition of KLRB1, KLRG1, GPR56 and then KLRF1 marks human CD4+ memory T-cell differentiation and cytokine production potential. Healthy blood donors in the study were described as age-matched to the liver disease patients, whose median age was about 70 years. Broad study findings and their caveats: Rather than full repertoires, only the 100 most expanded clones per population were included in the diversity and similarity analyses. Low clonal frequency was observed in the marker-negative population, and a progressive increase in clonal frequency, with a corresponding decrease in TCRbeta diversity, was observed along the proposed pathway. Clones dominating late populations 4 and 5 were also found in early populations 1 and 2, and this finding was taken by the authors as evidence for linear differentiation. TCR repertoires overlapped especially between the late populations 4 and 5, and partly population 3.

Sequencing used an Illumina HiSeq 2500. To build sequencing libraries, a previously published PCR protocol was used to amplify the recombined TCRbeta locus. Per the original workflow: Any read whose average quality score fell below 30 was discarded, and IMSEQ was used to process the reads that remained. Clonotypes were defined by Vbeta gene, Jbeta gene and CDR3 amino acid sequence. The Morisita-Horn index, computed on the top 100 expanded clones, was used to quantify repertoire overlap between populations. Renyi diversity profiles calculated on the top 100 expanded clones were used to assess clonal diversity. After reprocessing by TCRdb, each CDR3 protein sequence is one entry, and no DNA is given. What appears here as the V and J calls and clone size reflects TCRdb's work, not the paper's. This sample's listing comprises approximately 3,300 distinct CDR3 sequences. Clones ranked in the top ten supply 5.3% of the sample.

Looking up the germline V gene yields CDR1 SGHDN and CDR2 FVKESK. CDR3 length: 15 amino acids, cysteine to phenylalanine. No nucleotide data were recorded. Turning to this clonotype: Its binding antigen is unknown.

Five KLR/GPR56-defined CD4+ populations were enriched by fluorescence-activated cell sorting before TCRbeta sequencing. To test a linear memory differentiation pathway, the researchers sequenced TCRbeta repertoires from five CD4+ T-cell subsets that were defined by expression of KLRB1, KLRG1, GPR56 and KLRF1. TCR-sequenced cells came from peripheral blood of healthy control individuals, reported as five donors in the TCRbeta analysis figure. Heparinized peripheral blood was collected, and every sample was processed within one hour of being retrieved. Blood was diluted 1:2 in PBS, and peripheral blood mononuclear cells were then isolated from the diluted blood at room temperature by Biocoll density gradient centrifugation. Before flow sorting, CD4+ T cells were magnetically enriched from freshly isolated PBMCs using anti-CD4 MicroBeads. A BD FACSAria II was used to sort CD4+ T cells, enriched from the PBMCs of healthy donors, according to marker expression. For surface staining, the researchers used Miltenyi Biotec antibodies: anti-KLRB1 clone 191B8, anti-KLRF1 clone 4A4.D10 and anti-KLRG1 clone REA261.

The rearranged chain carries TRBV14 and TRBJ2-3; TCRdb returns TRBD1, unconfirmable since there is no DNA. The sample consisted of memory CD4+ T cells from blood. This clonotype originated in a human donor in good health. The CDR3 is CASSQEEGGTDTQYF.